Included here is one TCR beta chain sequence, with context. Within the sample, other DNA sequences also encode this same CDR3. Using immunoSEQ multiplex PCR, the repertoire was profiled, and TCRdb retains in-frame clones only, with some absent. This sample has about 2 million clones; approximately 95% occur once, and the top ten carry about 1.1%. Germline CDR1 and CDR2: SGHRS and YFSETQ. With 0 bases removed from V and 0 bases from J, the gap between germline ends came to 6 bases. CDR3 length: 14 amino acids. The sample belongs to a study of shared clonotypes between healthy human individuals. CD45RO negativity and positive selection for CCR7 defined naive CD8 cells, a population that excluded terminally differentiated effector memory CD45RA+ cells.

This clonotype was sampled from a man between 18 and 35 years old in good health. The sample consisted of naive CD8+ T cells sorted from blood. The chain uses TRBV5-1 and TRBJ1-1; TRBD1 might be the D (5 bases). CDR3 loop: CASSLGQMNTEAFF. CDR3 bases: TGCGCCAGCAGCTTGGGACAGATGAACACTGAAGCTTTCTTT.